The rows below give T cell receptor beta chains drawn from one sample of a study of CD8 T cells in ankylosing spondylitis. TCRdb itself ran the 5' RACE reads through MiXCR, one entry per CDR3 protein. The sample contains around 140,000 distinct CDR3 sequences, about an eighth of which appear only once. Sequenced sample: blood, either unsorted or a sorted T cell fraction (not recorded which). Receptors originate from a female donor with ankylosing spondylitis or in good health (not recorded which). CDR3s include the opening cysteine and the closing phenylalanine or tryptophan. The order of the fields is D gene, J gene, clone size, V gene, CDR3 DNA, CDR3 protein. D genes are given only for firm matches. Clone size, where shown, is once, few, many, or a class for clones that have expanded.

. | TRBJ2-5 | many | TRBV20-1 | TGCAGTGCTGGGCCGGGGGAAGAGACCCAGTACTTC | CSAGPGEETQYF
. | TRBJ2-7 | many | TRBV6-5 | TGTGCCAGCAGTTACGCAGGGGCCTCATCCTACGAGCAGTACTTC | CASSYAGASSYEQYF
. | TRBJ1-5 | once | TRBV2 | TGTGCCAGCAGCCCACAAGTTTCTAGCAATCAGCCCCGGCATTTT | CASSPQVSSNQPRHF
TRBD2 | TRBJ2-1 | many | TRBV20-1 | TGCAGTGCCCGACTAGCGGGACTGTCCTACAATGAGCAGTTCTTC | CSARLAGLSYNEQFF
. | TRBJ2-7 | many | TRBV7-9 | TGTGCCAGCAGCCCTATCCCCCCCGTTTACGAGCAGTACTTC | CASSPIPPVYEQYF
. | TRBJ1-1 | many | TRBV7-9 | TGTGCCAGCAGCTCGCAGGTCACTGAAGCTTTCTTT | CASSSQVTEAFF
. | TRBJ1-1 | many | TRBV29-1 | TGCAGCGTTGATAAGGTTTTCACTGAAGCTTTCTTT | CSVDKVFTEAFF
. | TRBJ2-7 | many | TRBV19 | TGTGCCAGTAGTCCCGACAGAGCCTACGAGCAGTACTTC | CASSPDRAYEQYF
. | TRBJ1-1 | . | TRBV6-1 | TGTGCCAGCAGTGACGGCAGTATGAACACTGAAGCTTTCTTT | CASSDGSMNTEAFF
TRBD1 | TRBJ2-7 | many | TRBV29-1 | TGCAGCGTGCAATACAGGGGGCGCTTTTTGGACGAGCAGTACTTC | CSVQYRGRFLDEQYF
. | TRBJ2-3 | . | TRBV5-4 | TGTGCCACCAGCGGCACAGATACGCAGTATTTT | CATSGTDTQYF
. | TRBJ1-5 | . | TRBV30 | TGTGCCTGGAGGGGAGCAGGGGTAAATCAGCCCCAGCATTTT | CAWRGAGVNQPQHF
. | TRBJ2-7 | many | TRBV5-1 | TGCGCCAGCAGCCCCGACACATCAACCTACGAGCAGTACTTC | CASSPDTSTYEQYF
TRBD1 | TRBJ2-3 | many | TRBV5-1 | TGCGCCAGCAGCTTGTCGGGACAGGGTCAAGATACGCAGTATTTT | CASSLSGQGQDTQYF
TRBD2 | TRBJ2-7 | many | TRBV7-9 | TGTGCCAGCAGCTCGGGACTAGGGTGGGGCGAGCAGTACTTC | CASSSGLGWGEQYF
. | TRBJ2-5 | many | TRBV5-5 | TGTGCCAGTACTTCGACCAACCAAAGGAGAGAGACCCAGTACTTC | CASTSTNQRRETQYF
. | TRBJ1-1 | many | TRBV7-9 | TGTGCCAGCAGCTTCCCTAACACTGAAGCTTTCTTT | CASSFPNTEAFF
. | TRBJ1-5 | many | TRBV29-1 | TGCAGCGCAGAGGGCCAGGGCAATCAGCCCCAGCATTTT | CSAEGQGNQPQHF
. | TRBJ1-3 | many | TRBV3-1 | TGTGCCAGCAGCCAAATCACAGGGAACCCTGGAAACACCATATATTTT | CASSQITGNPGNTIYF
TRBD1 | TRBJ1-1 | many | TRBV12-3/TRBV12-4 | TGTGCCAGCAGCCGGACAGGGGAAGAGAGAACTTTCTTT | CASSRTGEERTFF
TRBD2 | TRBJ2-2 | few | TRBV7-3 | TGTGCCAGCAGTTTACTAGCGGGGGGTTCTTCGAACACCGGGGAGCTGTTTTTT | CASSLLAGGSSNTGELFF
. | TRBJ2-5 | many | TRBV29-1 | TGCAGCGTTGCTGGTCGGGAATGGGAGACCCAGTACTTC | CSVAGREWETQYF
. | TRBJ1-2 | many | TRBV5-1 | TGCGCCAGCAGAAGAAAGCGGGACTCCGATTCGCAAGGCTACACCTTC | CASRRKRDSDSQGYTF
. | TRBJ2-7 | . | TRBV5-1 | TGCGCCAGCCGACAACAAGGGGGGGTCGAGCAGTACTTC | CASRQQGGVEQYF
. | TRBJ2-3 | many | TRBV5-1 | TGCGCCAGCAGCTTGGGTCCAGCGGCGTCCACAGATACGCAGTATTTT | CASSLGPAASTDTQYF
TRBD2 | TRBJ2-5 | . | TRBV7-3 | TGTGCCAGCAGCGCGAGCGGGGGAAATAAAGAGACCCAGTACTTC | CASSASGGNKETQYF
. | TRBJ1-5 | many | TRBV20-1 | TGCAGTGCTAGAGTCGGGCAATTCAATCAGCCCCAGCATTTT | CSARVGQFNQPQHF
. | TRBJ1-4 | many | TRBV20-1 | TGCAGTGCTTCCCCACGGACAGTTTTAAATGAAAAACTGTTTTTT | CSASPRTVLNEKLFF
. | TRBJ2-7 | many | TRBV10-3 | TGTGCCATCAGGGCTGGAGAGGGTAGCTCCTACGAGCAGTACTTC | CAIRAGEGSSYEQYF
. | TRBJ1-5 | many | TRBV6-5 | TGTGCCAGCAGTTATTCGGTACAGTTGAACAATCAGCCCCAGCATTTT | CASSYSVQLNNQPQHF
TRBD2 | TRBJ2-1 | many | TRBV5-1 | TGCGCCAGCAGCCGATGGACTAGCGACAATGAGCAGTTCTTC | CASSRWTSDNEQFF
. | TRBJ1-2 | many | TRBV12-3/TRBV12-4 | TGTGCCAGCAGTTTAACGGGCCCGGACTATGGCTACACCTTC | CASSLTGPDYGYTF
TRBD1 | TRBJ1-1 | many | TRBV5-6 | TGTGCCAGCAGCTTTTCACCGGGACAGGCATTGAACACTGAAGCTTTCTTT | CASSFSPGQALNTEAFF
. | TRBJ1-2 | . | TRBV5-6 | TGTGCCAGCAGCTTGGAGGCAACACCCACCTTC | CASSLEATPTF
TRBD2 | TRBJ2-7 | many | TRBV20-1 | TGCAGTGCTTTTCCGAACATAGCGGGAGGTATGTCCTACGAGCAGTACTTC | CSAFPNIAGGMSYEQYF
. | TRBJ2-6 | . | TRBV11-2 | TGTGCCAGCAGCTTCGTTTGGTCTGGGGCCAACGTCCTGACTTTC | CASSFVWSGANVLTF
TRBD1 | TRBJ1-2 | many | TRBV12-3/TRBV12-4 | TGTGCCAGCAGACCGGACAGGGGGTATGGCTACACCTTC | CASRPDRGYGYTF
. | TRBJ2-7 | many | TRBV20-1 | TGCAGTGCTAGAGTCCCAGGTTCGGACGAGCAGTACTTC | CSARVPGSDEQYF
. | TRBJ2-7 | . | TRBV5-4 | TGTGCCAGCAGCTTCCGGGACGGTACCTACGAGCAGTACTTC | CASSFRDGTYEQYF
TRBD2 | TRBJ2-3 | many | TRBV5-1 | TGCGCCAGCAGCAAGACTAGCGGGAGGGATACGCAGTATTTT | CASSKTSGRDTQYF
. | TRBJ1-2 | many | TRBV20-1 | TGCAGTGCTAGTGAAGGGCGGAGCTATGGCTACACCTTC | CSASEGRSYGYTF
. | TRBJ1-5 | many | TRBV7-9 | TGTGCCAGCAGTTTAAACAGCAATCAGCCCCAGCATTTT | CASSLNSNQPQHF
TRBD1 | TRBJ1-2 | many | TRBV11-2 | TGTGCCAGCAGCTATGGGACAGGGAGGGGGTTTACTAACTATGGCTACACCTTC | CASSYGTGRGFTNYGYTF
. | TRBJ1-1 | many | TRBV20-1 | TGCAGTGCTGGGGCGGGGGGGACTGAAGCTTTCTTT | CSAGAGGTEAFF
TRBD1 | TRBJ2-1 | many | TRBV2 | TGTGCCAGCAAGACCGGGACAGGATTCTACAATGAGCAGTTCTTC | CASKTGTGFYNEQFF
. | TRBJ2-6 | many | TRBV5-1 | TGCGCCAGCAGCGGGAGCGCGCAGGATTCTGGGGCCAACGTCCTGACTTTC | CASSGSAQDSGANVLTF
TRBD2 | TRBJ2-3 | . | TRBV5-6 | TGTGCCAGCAGCTCCCAAAGCGGGAGGACAGATACGCAGTATTTT | CASSSQSGRTDTQYF
TRBD1 | TRBJ2-1 | . | TRBV18 | TGTGCCAGCTCATCTGACAGGGAACGCGAGCAGTTCTTC | CASSSDREREQFF
. | TRBJ1-2 | many | TRBV5-1 | TGCGCCAGCCGGGATGCCAATGGCTACACCTTC | CASRDANGYTF
. | TRBJ2-3 | many | TRBV5-1 | TGCGCCAGCAGCCGGAGACTCGACACAGATACGCAGTATTTT | CASSRRLDTDTQYF
TRBD2 | TRBJ2-3 | many | TRBV12-5 | TGTGCTAGTGCCCTTCCTCCCAGCGGGGGTGCGACAGATACGCAGTATTTT | CASALPPSGGATDTQYF
. | TRBJ2-3 | many | TRBV5-1 | TGCGCCAGCGCGTCCGGGATTCCCCTCACAGATACGCAGTATTTT | CASASGIPLTDTQYF
. | TRBJ2-7 | once | TRBV27 | TGTGCCAGCAGTTTATCAGGACGGATACTCTACGAGCAGTACTTC | CASSLSGRILYEQYF
TRBD1 | TRBJ1-5 | . | TRBV30 | TGTGCCTGGGGGACAGGCACGGCGTATCAGCCCCAGCATTTT | CAWGTGTAYQPQHF
. | TRBJ1-5 | many | TRBV3-1 | TGTGCCAGCAGCCAAAACCACCCCGCGGGGGCAGTCAATCAGCCCCAGCATTTT | CASSQNHPAGAVNQPQHF
TRBD2 | TRBJ2-3 | . | TRBV5-1 | TGCGCCAGCAGCTGGGAGGGGTCAGATACGCAGTATTTT | CASSWEGSDTQYF
. | TRBJ2-2 | many | TRBV12-3/TRBV12-4 | TGTGCCAGCAGCCTGAGACAGACCACCGGGGAGCTGTTTTTT | CASSLRQTTGELFF
. | TRBJ1-2 | many | TRBV20-1 | TGCAGTGCTAGGGCAGGGGCCTATGGCTACACCTTC | CSARAGAYGYTF
TRBD1 | TRBJ1-1 | many | TRBV10-3 | TGTGCCATCACCCAGACAGGGGGCGCGGGTACTGAAGCTTTCTTT | CAITQTGGAGTEAFF